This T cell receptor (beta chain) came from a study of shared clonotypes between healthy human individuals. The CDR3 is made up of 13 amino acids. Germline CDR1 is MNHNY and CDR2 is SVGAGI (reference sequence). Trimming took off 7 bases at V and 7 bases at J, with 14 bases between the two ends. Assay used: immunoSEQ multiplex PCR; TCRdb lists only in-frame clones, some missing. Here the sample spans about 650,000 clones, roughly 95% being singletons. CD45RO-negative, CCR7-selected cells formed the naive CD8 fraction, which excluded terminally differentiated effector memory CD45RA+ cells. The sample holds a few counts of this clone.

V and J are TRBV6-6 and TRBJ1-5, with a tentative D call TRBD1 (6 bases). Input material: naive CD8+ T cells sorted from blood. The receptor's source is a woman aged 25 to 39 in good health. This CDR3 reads CASNTGRGQPQHF. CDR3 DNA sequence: TGTGCCAGCAACACAGGGAGGGGGCAGCCCCAGCATTTT.